These 31 T cell receptor beta chains were sequenced from one sample in a study of control samples from healthy donors and cancer patients. The assay was immunoSEQ multiplex PCR, and TCRdb's table has in-frame clones only and misses some. Seen here are tens of thousands of clones, roughly 90% observed once, and the top ten hold about 1.4%. Sample: PBMCs. The receptors originated from a man in his forties or fifties with colorectal cancer.

V usage is TRBV28 and J usage is TRBJ2-1; no clear D gene. Germline lookup yields CDR1 MDHEN and CDR2 SYDVKM. V dropped 2 bases and J dropped 7 bases, with 3 bases sitting between them. The CDR3 loop spans 11 amino acids. The CDR3 is CASSLGNEQFF. Written as DNA, the CDR3 is TGTGCCAGCAGTTTAGGTAATGAGCAGTTCTTC.

The chain uses TRBV5-1 and TRBJ1-1; no reliable D call. V lost 0 bases and J 4 bases, leaving 4 bases between the germline ends. Germline-derived CDR1 and CDR2 are SGHRS and YFSETQ. The CDR3 contains 12 residues. CDR3 in amino acids: CASSLGSTEAFF. The CDR3 DNA reads as TGCGCCAGCAGCTTGGGTAGCACTGAAGCTTTCTTT.

With respect to this clone: This could be a read error, since a much larger clone is one nucleotide away. V gene TRBV12-3 or TRBV12-4 combines with J gene TRBJ2-2, with unresolved D. Trimming removed 5 bases at V and 3 bases at J, with 4 bases between. The CDR3 contains 12 residues. In DNA, the CDR3 is TGTGCCAGCAGTCGGGACACCGGGGAGCTGTTTTTT. Translation gives CASSRDTGELFF.

This clone has only one observation. This chain connects TRBV24-1 to TRBJ2-5, with 11 bases matching TRBD2. CDR3 size: 13 residues. From germline, CDR1 is KGHDR and CDR2 SFDVKD. The J segment lost 4 bases and the V segment lost 6 bases, leaving 0 bases of the junction unmatched. This chain's CDR3 is CATSTSGRETQYF. CDR3 bases: TGTGCCACCAGTACTAGCGGGAGAGAGACCCAGTACTTC.

In DNA, the CDR3 is TGTGCCATCAGTGAGTCTTTTGGGATCCTGAGCTCTGGGGCCAACGTCCTGACTTTC. It translates to CAISESFGILSSGANVLTF. The V and J genes are TRBV10-3 and TRBJ2-6; D unresolved. The CDR3 totals 19 residues. V was trimmed by 0 bases and J by 0 bases, leaving 15 bases between them. Germline values: CDR1 ENHRY, CDR2 SYGVKD.

V is TRBV7-2 and J is TRBJ1-5; no definite D call. The germline gives CDR1 SGHTA, CDR2 FQGNSA. CDR3 length equals 18 residues. V was trimmed by 1 base and J by 0 bases, leaving 16 bases between them. The CDR3: CASSLGIDARYSNQPQHF. CDR3 bases: TGTGCCAGCAGCTTAGGAATCGACGCCAGGTATAGCAATCAGCCCCAGCATTTT.

The gene calls are TRBV7-9 and TRBJ1-2; D uncertain. The CDR3 sequence is 12 residues long. Trimming cost V 7 bases and J 4 bases, with 10 bases left between them. Germline CDR1 reads SEHNR; CDR2 reads FQNEAQ (reference sequence). Here the CDR3 DNA reads TGTGCCAGCACCACGCAAGTCTATGGCTACACCTTC. This encodes CASTTQVYGYTF.

The V call is TRBV18, the J call TRBJ1-3, with 7 bases that match TRBD1. This CDR3 spans 14 amino acids. Germline values: CDR1 KGHSH, CDR2 LQKENI. V was clipped by 5 bases and J by 2 bases; unmatched bases: 3. CDR3 DNA: TGTGCCAGCTCAGTGACAGGGACTGGAAACACCATATATTTT. As protein: CASSVTGTGNTIYF.

The chain joins TRBV6-5 to TRBJ2-5; 9 bases fit TRBD2. The CDR3 is 14 amino acids. V lost 6 bases to trimming and J lost 6 bases; unmatched junction nucleotides: 8. Germline lookup yields CDR1 MNHEY and CDR2 SVGAGI. The CDR3 bases are TGTGCCAGCAGCTTAGCGGGAGCTTCGAAGACCCAGTACTTC. This gives the protein CASSLAGASKTQYF.

CDR3 in DNA: TGTGCCAGCAGGAGAACAGGGGGTAGCACAGATACGCAGTATTTT. Translating gives CASRRTGGSTDTQYF. The chain has TRBV6-4 and TRBJ2-3; 8 nucleotides align to TRBD1. The CDR3 sequence is 15 residues long. Trimming took 6 bases from V and 0 from J; bases not matched to a gene: 5. Germline V CDR1 and CDR2: MRHNA, SNTAGT.

V usage is TRBV10-1 and J usage is TRBJ2-5; 12 bases agree with TRBD2. The CDR3 consists of 15 residues. J lost 4 bases, V lost 5 bases, and 5 bases had no gene match. Germline V CDR1 and CDR2: WNHNN, SYGVQD (reference sequence). The CDR3 sequence: CASSRGLAGTETQYF. The CDR3 DNA reads as TGCGCCAGCAGTCGCGGACTAGCGGGGACAGAGACCCAGTACTTC.

This clone was seen only a few times. The CDR3 here is CASSQVSRGDQPQHF. The CDR3 DNA reads TGCGCCAGCAGCCAAGTTTCACGGGGCGATCAGCCCCAGCATTTT. The chain is built from TRBV4-1 and TRBJ1-5; possible D gene TRBD1, 5 bases. This CDR3 has 15 amino acids. The germline V and J ends were trimmed by 1 base and 5 bases, with 12 bases remaining between them. Germline-derived CDR1 and CDR2 are MGHRA and YSYEKL.

The chain combines TRBV5-4 with TRBJ1-1; 8 bases align to TRBD1. The CDR3 has 15 residues. V shed 3 bases, J shed 0 bases, and the junction held 4 bases outside the gene matches. Germline lookup yields CDR1 SGHNT and CDR2 YYREEE (reference sequence). The CDR3 protein is CASSSWTGLNTEAFF. The DNA for the CDR3 is TGTGCCAGCAGCTCATGGACAGGGCTGAACACTGAAGCTTTCTTT.

This clone was counted between two and nine times. The V gene is TRBV5-6, the J gene TRBJ1-1, with 7 bases identical to TRBD1. The CDR3 is 17 amino acids. Trimming removed 2 bases from V and 1 base from J; junction bases left unmatched: 11. The V gene's germline CDR1 is SGHDT and CDR2 YYEEEE. Here the CDR3 reads CASSLGSGGSWNTEAFF. The CDR3 region has the DNA TGTGCCAGCAGCTTAGGTTCAGGGGGTTCTTGGAACACTGAAGCTTTCTTT.

The chain recombines TRBV6-2 or TRBV6-3 with TRBJ1-1; 10 nucleotides align to TRBD1. The CDR3 loop spans 17 amino acids. CDR1 and CDR2 (germline): MNHEY, SVGEGT. V was clipped by 2 bases and J by 0 bases; unmatched bases: 6. CDR3 coding DNA: TGTGCCAGCAGTTACCATCGGACAGGGGGAATGAACACTGAAGCTTTCTTT. Translating it yields CASSYHRTGGMNTEAFF.

A single count supports this clone. The chain is built from TRBV9 and TRBJ1-5; 8 nucleotides line up with TRBD1. In germline, CDR1 is SGDLS, CDR2 YYNGEE. CDR3 size: 15 residues. The V segment lost 4 bases and the J segment 9 bases; nucleotides outside the gene matches: 12. Here the CDR3 DNA reads TGTGCCAGCAGCAAGCCGGGACAGGCTTCTGGGCCCCAGCATTTT. This translates into CASSKPGQASGPQHF. The whole variable domain, filled in from reference TRBV9 and TRBJ1-5, reads DSGVTQTPKHLITATGQRVTLRCSPRSGDLSVYWYQQSLDQGLQFLIQYYNGEERAKGNILERFSAQQFPDLHSELNLSSLELGDSALYFCASSKPGQASGPQHFGDGTRLSIL.

V gene TRBV19 combines with J gene TRBJ2-2, with unresolved D. Trimming shortened V by 0 bases and J by 4 bases, and 3 bases separated the two germline ends. The germline V gene encodes CDR1 LNHDA and CDR2 SQIVND (reference sequence). The CDR3 has 13 residues. The CDR3 DNA reads TGTGCCAGTAGTATAGACGGCACCGGGGAGCTGTTTTTT. Translated, it gives CASSIDGTGELFF.

The chain links TRBV19 to TRBJ2-7; TRBD2 might be the D (5 bases). This CDR3 has 14 residues. CDR1 is LNHDA, CDR2 SQIVND, per germline (reference sequence). Trimming pared 3 bases from V and 7 bases from J, leaving 16 bases between. The CDR3 coding sequence is TGTGCCAGTAGTATGGGTGGCGGAACGGGGGAGCAGTACTTC. This translates into CASSMGGGTGEQYF. Variable domain in full (rest from reference TRBV19 and TRBJ2-7): DGGITQSPKYLFRKEGQNVTLSCEQNLNHDAMYWYRQDPGQGLRLIYYSQIVNDFQKGDIAEGYSVSREKKESFPLTVTSAQKNPTAFYLCASSMGGGTGEQYFGPGTRLTVT.

This chain links TRBV6-5 with TRBJ2-7; 9 bases match TRBD2. Germline values: CDR1 MNHEY, CDR2 SVGAGI. V lost 6 bases, J lost 5 bases, and 8 bases stayed unmatched. The CDR3 runs to 14 residues. CDR3 residues: CASSLGLAEHEQYF. The DNA for the CDR3 is TGTGCCAGCAGCCTGGGACTAGCAGAGCACGAGCAGTACTTC.

This chain connects TRBV27 to TRBJ1-6, with a weak D call TRBD1 (6 bases). CDR1 MNHEY and CDR2 SMNVEV come from the germline V gene (reference sequence). V shed 5 bases and J shed 8 bases, with 19 bases lying between them. This CDR3 region has 16 residues. In nucleotides, the CDR3 is TGTGCCAGCAGTCCTCTCGCAGGACAGATTTATTCACCCCTCCACTTT. As protein: CASSPLAGQIYSPLHF.

This clone was observed a handful of times. The chain is built from TRBV29-1 and TRBJ2-5; D is possibly TRBD2 (6 bases). The germline V gene has CDR1 SQVTM and CDR2 ANQGSEA. This CDR3 comprises 14 residues. With 8 bases removed from V and 5 bases from J, the gap between germline ends came to 21 bases. Written as DNA, the CDR3 is TGCAGCCTCCGACGGGGGAGCAGGGCGGAGACCCAGTACTTC. Its translation is CSLRRGSRAETQYF.

The rearrangement joins TRBV4-1 to TRBJ2-7; TRBD1 agrees at 7 bases. The CDR3 has 14 amino acids. With 4 bases clipped from V and 6 bases from J, the junction kept 9 bases outside the gene matches. CDR1 and CDR2 from the germline V gene are MGHRA and YSYEKL. CDR3 sequence: CASSLRDSFFEQYF. The CDR3 bases are TGCGCCAGCAGCCTAAGGGACAGTTTCTTCGAGCAGTACTTC.

This clone occurred a few times. V gene TRBV27 combines with J gene TRBJ2-7; 9 bases agree with TRBD1. Germline CDR1 MNHEY, CDR2 SMNVEV (reference sequence). CDR3 size: 13 residues. V shed 4 bases, J shed 3 bases, and the junction held 1 base outside the gene matches. The CDR3 loop reads CASSWTGDYEQYF. The DNA for the CDR3 is TGTGCCAGCAGTTGGACAGGGGACTACGAGCAGTACTTC.

The chain has TRBV19 and TRBJ2-3, with 7 bases matching TRBD1. The CDR3 runs to 16 residues. The J segment lost 0 bases and the V segment lost 5 bases, leaving 8 bases of the junction unmatched. CDR1 is LNHDA and CDR2 is SQIVND in the germline V gene (reference sequence). The CDR3 protein is CASSLLTGQSTDTQYF. Written as DNA, the CDR3 is TGTGCCAGTAGTCTACTGACAGGGCAGAGCACAGATACGCAGTATTTT. Using reference TRBV19 and TRBJ2-3 for the parts outside the CDR3, the full variable domain is DGGITQSPKYLFRKEGQNVTLSCEQNLNHDAMYWYRQDPGQGLRLIYYSQIVNDFQKGDIAEGYSVSREKKESFPLTVTSAQKNPTAFYLCASSLLTGQSTDTQYFGPGTRLTVL.

A single count supports this clone. This sequence joins TRBV28 and TRBJ1-6; possible D gene TRBD1, 5 bases. This CDR3 region has 21 residues. The V gene lost 2 bases and the J gene lost 6 bases, with 29 bases spanning the gap. The germline CDR1 and CDR2 sequences are MDHEN and SYDVKM. The CDR3 reads CASSLGIEGNRLHPSNSPLHF. CDR3 DNA sequence: TGTGCCAGCAGTTTAGGGATAGAGGGGAACCGACTCCATCCTAGTAATTCACCCCTCCACTTT.

The rearrangement uses TRBV5-6 and TRBJ2-1; TRBD2 is a possible D gene (5 bases). Germline CDR1 reads SGHDT; CDR2 reads YYEEEE. The CDR3 length is 12 residues. Deletions cut 2 bases from V and 8 bases from J, with 8 bases between. CDR3: CASSFMGDEQFF. CDR3 nucleotides: TGTGCCAGCAGCTTCATGGGAGATGAGCAGTTCTTC.

This chain joins TRBV19 and TRBJ1-5, with D perhaps matching TRBD1 (6 bases). The germline V and J ends were trimmed by 7 bases and 1 base, with 17 bases remaining between them. This CDR3 spans 16 amino acids. CDR1 and CDR2 (germline): LNHDA, SQIVND (reference sequence). Here the CDR3 reads CASMRARTVSNQPQHF. The CDR3, as DNA: TGTGCCAGTATGAGGGCGAGGACAGTCAGCAATCAGCCCCAGCATTTT.

V gene TRBV4-1 combines with J gene TRBJ2-7; TRBD1 matches 8 bases. The CDR3 covers 16 residues. CDR1 and CDR2 (germline): MGHRA, YSYEKL. Trimming cost V 1 base and J 2 bases; bases outside gene matches: 7. Written as DNA, the CDR3 is TGCGCCAGCAGCCAAGTTGCCGGGACAGGAACCTACGAGCAGTACTTC. Its translation is CASSQVAGTGTYEQYF.

The chain is built from TRBV6-6 and TRBJ1-1, with 7 bases aligning to TRBD1. CDR3 length: 16 residues. The ends lost 3 bases at V and 1 base at J; junction bases unmatched: 8. CDR1 and CDR2 (germline): MNHNY, SVGAGI (reference sequence). CDR3 sequence: CASSYQEGAQNTEAFF. CDR3 DNA: TGTGCCAGCAGTTATCAGGAGGGGGCCCAGAACACTGAAGCTTTCTTT.

The genes are TRBV28 and TRBJ1-5; D is undetermined. V shed 10 bases and J shed 3 bases, with 16 bases lying between them. Germline CDR1 MDHEN, CDR2 SYDVKM. CDR3 size: 14 residues. In DNA form, the CDR3 reads TGTGCCACCGTCCCCCCCGGATTCAATCAGCCCCAGCATTTT. Encoded protein: CATVPPGFNQPQHF.

This chain links TRBV28 with TRBJ2-5, with 10 bases matching TRBD1. Germline V gene lookup returns CDR1 MDHEN and CDR2 SYDVKM. The CDR3 has 14 residues. V trimming: 3 bases; J trimming: 4 bases; junction bases outside the gene matches: 2. CDR3 DNA: TGTGCCAGCAGTTTGGGGGACAGGGGAGAGACCCAGTACTTC. Translation gives CASSLGDRGETQYF.